Reported below is one T cell receptor (beta chain). Its antigen is currently not known. No much larger clonotype is one base removed from it; base qualities were not supplied. The CDR3 has 13 amino acids, counting the end cysteine and phenylalanine. The only DNA kept is the CDR3, 39 bases in frame from the first base. The sample is drawn from a study of cytomegalovirus exposure and HLA in healthy donors (dated by TCRdb to 2016 to 2017). Regarding the study in general: The 550 to 750 repertoires of the first cohort and the 120 validation repertoires were produced on the same platform, according to a later analysis. The study was designed to test whether signatures of past pathogen exposure could be identified by cataloging public T cell receptors. A separate validation cohort of approximately 130 different subjects was used in addition to the 666-subject first cohort. High-throughput TCR immunosequencing, statistical association of individual TCRs with disease status, and machine learning were combined to predict cytomegalovirus infection status.

General findings and caveats noted by the study authors: A later analysis lacked HLA typing for the validation cohort, so it scored co-occurrence in that cohort across all 120 repertoires. The classifier was reported to diagnose cytomegalovirus status with high specificity and sensitivity in both the original and validation cohorts. A few of the identified cytomegalovirus-associated TCR beta chains were confirmed in vitro to be specific for cytomegalovirus antigens. According to the authors, the approach could potentially be generalized to other disease states and immunological phenotypes. In the study, about 150 TCR beta chains were listed as associated with cytomegalovirus. A later analysis found that TCRs clustered in the first cohort also tended to co-occur in the roughly 120 validation repertoires, with approximately 94% of cluster scores above 0. Across donors, most TCR sequences were observed very rarely, whereas some public TCRs were present in many individuals.

Library creation used the immunoSEQ multiplex PCR assay. As for how the authors treated the data: To diagnose cytomegalovirus status from the catalog of TCR beta chain sequences, a statistical classification framework was built. The table comes from immuneACCESS by way of TCRdb, which keeps in-frame sequences with V and J called. Part of the clones is missing from these tables; in studies checked, under half for an unresolved V gene and the rest for unknown reasons. V and J calls and clone size follow that table, whereas D and trimming were derived from the DNA. In this sample the table shows 150,000 to 200,000 clones, roughly 86% of which occur a single time. The ten largest clones take up under 3.5% of the sample. The donors belonged to the validation cohort of 90 to 150 subjects, which was separate from the roughly 700-subject first cohort.

Rearrangement joined TRBV21-1 to TRBJ2-7; TRBD1, the D gene given by the table, was not confirmed from the DNA. TRBV21-1 is a recognized pseudogene. Sequencing was performed on PBMCs. The receptor was isolated from a man between 18 and 29 years old in good health and CMV-seropositive. This receptor has the CDR3 CASSVRQIYEQYF. Here is the DNA: TGTGCCAGCAGCGTTCGACAGATCTACGAGCAGTACTTC.